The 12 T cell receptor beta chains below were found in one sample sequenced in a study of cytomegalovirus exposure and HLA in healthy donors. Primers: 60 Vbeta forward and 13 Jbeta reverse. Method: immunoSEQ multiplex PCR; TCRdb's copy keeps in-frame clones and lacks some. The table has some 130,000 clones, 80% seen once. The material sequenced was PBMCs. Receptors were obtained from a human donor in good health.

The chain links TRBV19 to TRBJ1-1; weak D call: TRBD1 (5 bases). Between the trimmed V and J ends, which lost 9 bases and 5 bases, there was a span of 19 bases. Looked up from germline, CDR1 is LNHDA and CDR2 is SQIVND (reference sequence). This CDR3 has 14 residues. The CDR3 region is CASSQRRAGTEAFF. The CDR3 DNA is TGTGCCAGCTCCCAACGCAGGGCTGGGACTGAAGCTTTCTTT. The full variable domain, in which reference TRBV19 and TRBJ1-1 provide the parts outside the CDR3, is DGGITQSPKYLFRKEGQNVTLSCEQNLNHDAMYWYRQDPGQGLRLIYYSQIVNDFQKGDIAEGYSVSREKKESFPLTVTSAQKNPTAFYLCASSQRRAGTEAFFGQGTRLTVV.

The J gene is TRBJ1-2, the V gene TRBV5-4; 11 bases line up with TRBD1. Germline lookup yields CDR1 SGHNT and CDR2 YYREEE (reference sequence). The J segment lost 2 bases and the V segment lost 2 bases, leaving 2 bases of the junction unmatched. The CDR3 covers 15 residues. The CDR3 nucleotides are TGTGCCAGCAGCTTCCGGGACAGGGGGAACTATGGCTACACCTTC. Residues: CASSFRDRGNYGYTF.

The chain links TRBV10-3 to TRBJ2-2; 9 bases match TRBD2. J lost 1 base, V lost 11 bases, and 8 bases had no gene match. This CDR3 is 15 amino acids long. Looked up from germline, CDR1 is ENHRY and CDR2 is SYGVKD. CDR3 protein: CASKFSGGNTGELFF. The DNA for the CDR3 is TGTGCCTCCAAGTTTAGCGGGGGGAACACCGGGGAGCTGTTTTTT.

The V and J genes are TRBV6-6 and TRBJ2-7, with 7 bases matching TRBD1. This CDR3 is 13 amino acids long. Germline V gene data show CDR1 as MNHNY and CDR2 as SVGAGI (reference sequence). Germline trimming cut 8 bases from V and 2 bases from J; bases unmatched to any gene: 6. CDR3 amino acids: CASGGQRPYEQYF. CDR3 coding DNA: TGTGCCAGCGGGGGACAGCGCCCCTACGAGCAGTACTTC.

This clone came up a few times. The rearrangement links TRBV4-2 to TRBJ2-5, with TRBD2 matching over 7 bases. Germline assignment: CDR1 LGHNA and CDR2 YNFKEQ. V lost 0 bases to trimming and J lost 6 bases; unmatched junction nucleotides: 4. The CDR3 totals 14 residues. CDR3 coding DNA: TGTGCCAGCAGCCAAGATCAAGGGACTAAGACCCAGTACTTC. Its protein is CASSQDQGTKTQYF.

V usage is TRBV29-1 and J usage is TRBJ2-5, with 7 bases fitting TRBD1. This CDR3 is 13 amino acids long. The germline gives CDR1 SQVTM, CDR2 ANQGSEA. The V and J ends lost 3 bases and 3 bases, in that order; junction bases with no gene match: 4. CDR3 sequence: CSVEGQIKETQYF. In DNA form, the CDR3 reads TGCAGCGTTGAGGGACAGATCAAAGAGACCCAGTACTTC.

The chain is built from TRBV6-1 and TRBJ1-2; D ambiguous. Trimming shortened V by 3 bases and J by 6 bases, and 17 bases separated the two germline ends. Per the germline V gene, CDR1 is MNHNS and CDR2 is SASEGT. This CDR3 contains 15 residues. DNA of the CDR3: TGTGCCAGCAGTGATCCTTGGTCGTTTTCGGATGGCTACACCTTC. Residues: CASSDPWSFSDGYTF.

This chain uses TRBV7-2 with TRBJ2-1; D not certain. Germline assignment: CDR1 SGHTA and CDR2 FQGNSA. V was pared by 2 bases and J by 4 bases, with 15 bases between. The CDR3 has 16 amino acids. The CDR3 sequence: CASSLFLGRSYNEQFF. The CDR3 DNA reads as TGTGCCAGCAGCTTATTCCTTGGCAGATCATACAATGAGCAGTTCTTC.

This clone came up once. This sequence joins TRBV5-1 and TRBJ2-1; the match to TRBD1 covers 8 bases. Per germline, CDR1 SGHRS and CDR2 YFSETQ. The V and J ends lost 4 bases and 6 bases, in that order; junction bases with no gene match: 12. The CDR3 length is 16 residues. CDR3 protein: CASSPFDRGDLNEQFF. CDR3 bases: TGCGCCAGCAGCCCCTTTGACAGGGGCGATCTCAATGAGCAGTTCTTC.

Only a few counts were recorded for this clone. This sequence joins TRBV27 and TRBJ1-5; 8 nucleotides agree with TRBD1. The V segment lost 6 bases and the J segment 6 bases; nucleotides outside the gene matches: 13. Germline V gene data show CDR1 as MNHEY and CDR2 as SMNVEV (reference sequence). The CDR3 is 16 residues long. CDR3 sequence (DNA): TGTGCCAGCAGGCCCACACAGGGGGGTAGTAGTCAGCCCCAGCATTTT. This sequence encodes CASRPTQGGSSQPQHF.

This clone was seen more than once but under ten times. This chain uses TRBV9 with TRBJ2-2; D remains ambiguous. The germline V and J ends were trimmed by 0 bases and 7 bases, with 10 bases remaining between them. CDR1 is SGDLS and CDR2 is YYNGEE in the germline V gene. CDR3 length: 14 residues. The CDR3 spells CASSVAVFGGELFF. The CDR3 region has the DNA TGTGCCAGCAGCGTAGCGGTCTTTGGCGGGGAGCTGTTTTTT.

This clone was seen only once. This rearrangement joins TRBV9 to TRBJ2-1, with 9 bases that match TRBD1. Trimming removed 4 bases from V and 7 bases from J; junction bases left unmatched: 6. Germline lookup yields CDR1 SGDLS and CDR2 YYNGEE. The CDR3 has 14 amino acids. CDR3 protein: CASSWGQGGNEQFF. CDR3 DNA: TGTGCCAGCAGCTGGGGACAGGGCGGTAATGAGCAGTTCTTC.